The clone carrying this T cell receptor beta chain has a count of ten or more. This record comes from a study of beta chain features in type 1 diabetes. J lost 5 bases, V lost 5 bases, and 3 bases had no gene match. CDR1 SGHTA and CDR2 FQGNSA come from the germline V gene. CDR3 length: 15 amino acids. All of the isolated RNA was reverse transcribed, so expressed TCRB transcripts were sequenced. The method was immunoSEQ multiplex PCR; TCRdb's version includes in-frame clones alone and lacks a portion of them. The repertoire holds some 150,000 clones, with about 9.4% as singletons. The chain uses TRBV7-2 and TRBJ2-3; 14 bases match TRBD2. The sample was naive CD4+ T cells from blood. This clonotype originated in a young man in good health. CDR3 protein: CASSQTSGGEDTQYF. In DNA form, the CDR3 reads TGTGCCAGCAGCCAGACTAGCGGGGGGGAAGATACGCAGTATTTT.